Below, 30 T cell receptor beta chains from the same sample are listed, as sequenced in a study of response to subunit inactivated influenza vaccine. TCRdb used MiXCR to reprocess the RT-PCR reads, holding one entry per CDR3 protein. The sample records about half a million distinct CDR3 sequences, roughly 27% being singletons. This specimen was CD4+ T cells sorted from PBMCs, taken about 5 days after vaccination. Source of these receptors: a man between 50 and 59 years old who received an inactivated influenza vaccine.

There are a few counts of this clonotype. J is TRBJ1-2 and V is TRBV6-6; TRBD1 is a possible D gene (5 bases). The CDR3 length is 13 residues. Germline values: CDR1 MNHNY, CDR2 SVGAGI (reference sequence). Trimming pared 4 bases from V and 8 bases from J, leaving 14 bases between. The CDR3 coding sequence is TGTGCCAGCAGTTCTGTAATAGGGGACGGCTACACCTTC. This sequence encodes CASSSVIGDGYTF.

Only a few counts were recorded for this clonotype. This sequence joins TRBV12-3 or TRBV12-4 and TRBJ2-3; no firm D call. V lost 7 bases and J 1 base, leaving 15 bases between the germline ends. The CDR3 is made up of 15 amino acids. Written as DNA, the CDR3 is TGTGCCAGCACAAAAAGAACGCGAGGCACAGATACGCAGTATTTT. Its translation: CASTKRTRGTDTQYF.

The J gene is TRBJ1-5, the V gene TRBV12-3 or TRBV12-4, with unresolved D. The germline V and J ends were trimmed by 2 bases and 2 bases, with 7 bases remaining between them. This CDR3 contains 14 residues. CDR3 loop: CASSLMAGNQPQHF. For the CDR3, the DNA is TGTGCCAGCAGTTTAATGGCAGGCAATCAGCCCCAGCATTTT.

The V call is TRBV20-1, the J call TRBJ2-1; TRBD2 agrees at 10 bases. V was clipped by 4 bases and J by 0 bases; unmatched bases: 6. Germline assignment: CDR1 DFQATT and CDR2 SNEGSKA (reference sequence). The CDR3 is 16 residues long. In nucleotides, the CDR3 is TGCAGTGCTATTTTCTCTAGCGGGAGCTCCTACAATGAGCAGTTCTTC. Protein product: CSAIFSSGSSYNEQFF.

This clonotype was seen many times. The chain is built from TRBV28 and TRBJ2-2; D remains ambiguous. This CDR3 has 14 amino acids. Germline CDR1 and CDR2: MDHEN and SYDVKM. Trimming took off 6 bases at V and 5 bases at J, with 13 bases between the two ends. The DNA of the CDR3 is TGTGCCAGCAGGGGCCAGCGAGATACCGGGGAGCTGTTTTTT. Protein: CASRGQRDTGELFF.

This clonotype occurred a few times. The rearrangement joins TRBV28 to TRBJ1-4; D gene uncertain. Germline lookup yields CDR1 MDHEN and CDR2 SYDVKM. V was pared by 5 bases and J by 1 base, with 11 bases between. The CDR3 sequence is 15 residues long. Here the CDR3 reads CASSDIQRTNEKLFF. Here the CDR3 DNA reads TGTGCCAGCAGTGACATACAGCGAACTAATGAAAAACTGTTTTTT.

This rearrangement joins TRBV5-1 to TRBJ2-5; TRBD2 aligns across 9 bases. V gave up 0 bases and J gave up 4 bases; unmatched junction bases: 7. There are 16 residues in the CDR3. The germline V gene encodes CDR1 SGHRS and CDR2 YFSETQ. The CDR3 loop is CASSLDGGRAGETQYF. Here the CDR3 DNA reads TGCGCCAGCAGCTTGGACGGCGGGAGGGCCGGAGAGACCCAGTACTTC.

This clonotype was picked up one time. CDR3 amino acids: CASSPKRGSGELFF. The CDR3 DNA reads TGTGCCAGCAGCCCCAAACGGGGATCCGGGGAGCTGTTTTTT. V and J are TRBV14 and TRBJ2-2; D might be TRBD2 (5 bases). In germline, CDR1 is SGHDN, CDR2 FVKESK. This CDR3 is built from 14 residues. The V gene lost 4 bases and the J gene lost 6 bases, with 12 bases spanning the gap.

The chain carries TRBV20-1 and TRBJ2-4; D remains ambiguous. V dropped 0 bases and J dropped 1 base, with 7 bases sitting between them. The CDR3 spans 14 residues. Germline V CDR1 and CDR2: DFQATT, SNEGSKA (reference sequence). The CDR3 DNA reads TGCAGTGCTAGAGACTTTATTGCCAAAAACATTCAGTACTTC. Its protein is CSARDFIAKNIQYF.

The gene calls are TRBV5-1 and TRBJ2-7, with 11 nucleotides matching TRBD1. Germline V gives CDR1 SGHRS, CDR2 YFSETQ. CDR3 length: 16 residues. V lost 1 base, J lost 4 bases, and 7 bases stayed unmatched. The CDR3 spells CASSLNVRDRGYEQYF. CDR3 sequence (DNA): TGCGCCAGCAGCTTGAATGTGCGGGACAGGGGGTACGAGCAGTACTTC.

This clonotype occurred a few times. The rearrangement uses TRBV6-1 and TRBJ2-1; 8 bases agree with TRBD1. This CDR3 is 15 amino acids long. V shed 7 bases and J 2 bases; nucleotides not matched to a gene: 7. CDR1 and CDR2 from the germline V gene are MNHNS and SASEGT. The CDR3 coding sequence is TGTGCCAGCACCCAAGGGGACAGGACCTACAATGAGCAGTTCTTC. Protein sequence: CASTQGDRTYNEQFF.

This clonotype was observed a handful of times. V gene TRBV7-2 combines with J gene TRBJ2-3; D is possibly TRBD2 (5 bases). This CDR3 is 17 amino acids long. V lost 5 bases to trimming and J lost 1 base, with 19 bases between them. Looked up from germline, CDR1 is SGHTA and CDR2 is FQGNSA. The CDR3 protein is CASSRSVARVGTDTQYF. DNA for the CDR3: TGTGCCAGCAGCCGTAGCGTTGCGAGGGTTGGCACAGATACGCAGTATTTT.

This chain connects TRBV6-1 to TRBJ2-3; D is perhaps TRBD2 (6 bases). From germline, CDR1 is MNHNS and CDR2 SASEGT. This CDR3 spans 13 amino acids. The V gene lost 6 bases and the J gene lost 8 bases, with 15 bases spanning the gap. CDR3 bases: TGTGCCAGCAGACCCACGGGGGTTAGTACGCAGTATTTT. Residues: CASRPTGVSTQYF.

The CDR3 spells CSGWNNEQFF. The CDR3 region has the DNA TGCAGTGGGTGGAACAATGAGCAGTTCTTC. V usage is TRBV20-1 and J usage is TRBJ2-1; no definite D call. The CDR3 totals 10 residues. V lost 7 bases and J lost 5, with 6 bases in between. CDR1 and CDR2 from the germline V gene are DFQATT and SNEGSKA (reference sequence).

In this sample, this clonotype turned up once. The chain combines TRBV6-1 with TRBJ2-2, with D maybe TRBD1 (5 bases). CDR1 and CDR2 from the germline V gene are MNHNS and SASEGT. The V end lost 5 bases, the J end lost 2 bases, and 9 bases lay between the germline ends. The CDR3 length is 14 residues. The CDR3 sequence: CASSQQANTGELFF. CDR3 sequence (DNA): TGTGCCAGCAGTCAACAGGCAAACACCGGGGAGCTGTTTTTT.

In its sample, this clonotype was seen many times. V gene TRBV12-3 or TRBV12-4 combines with J gene TRBJ2-7; D remains unclear. The CDR3 contains 15 residues. V dropped 5 bases and J dropped 0 bases, with 14 bases sitting between them. CDR3 residues: CASSALLGTSYEQYF. CDR3 nucleotides: TGTGCCAGCAGTGCCTTACTCGGAACCTCCTACGAGCAGTACTTC.

Only a few counts were recorded for this clonotype. V and J are TRBV7-9 and TRBJ2-7, with 16 bases that match TRBD2. The germline V gene encodes CDR1 SEHNR and CDR2 FQNEAQ (reference sequence). This CDR3 contains 16 residues. V gave up 5 bases and J gave up 3 bases; unmatched junction bases: 4. The CDR3 is CASSPGLAGGYYEQYF. CDR3 coding DNA: TGTGCCAGCAGCCCGGGACTAGCGGGAGGGTACTACGAGCAGTACTTC.

The chain uses TRBV18 and TRBJ2-1; 13 bases are shared with TRBD2. The V segment lost 3 bases and the J segment 8 bases; nucleotides outside the gene matches: 7. This CDR3 contains 16 residues. Germline V lookup: CDR1 KGHSH, CDR2 LQKENI. The CDR3 here is CASSPGTSGVPDEQFF. Written as DNA, the CDR3 is TGTGCCAGCTCACCCGGGACTAGCGGGGTCCCGGATGAGCAGTTCTTC.

The chain employs TRBV20-1 and TRBJ2-1, with TRBD2 matching 9 bases. Per germline, CDR1 DFQATT and CDR2 SNEGSKA (reference sequence). The trim removed 5 bases at V and 6 bases at J, leaving 5 bases unmatched. The CDR3 is made up of 13 amino acids. CDR3 nucleotide sequence: TGCAGTGCTCAGCGGGGGGCAGTCAATGAGCAGTTCTTC. This sequence encodes CSAQRGAVNEQFF.

This chain joins TRBV9 and TRBJ2-4, with D hard to call. CDR1 is SGDLS and CDR2 is YYNGEE in the germline V gene. Trimming removed 0 bases at V and 8 bases at J, with 12 bases between. CDR3 length: 14 residues. The CDR3 DNA follows: TGTGCCAGCAGCGTAGGGGTATTACGGGACATTCAGTACTTC. Protein sequence: CASSVGVLRDIQYF.

This clonotype was seen a handful of times. The J gene is TRBJ2-7, the V gene TRBV7-2, with D unclear. The V gene lost 5 bases and the J gene lost 3 bases, with 14 bases spanning the gap. Germline V CDR1 and CDR2: SGHTA, FQGNSA. The CDR3 totals 14 residues. The CDR3 sequence: CASSPGQVNYEQYF. The CDR3 region has the DNA TGTGCCAGCAGCCCCGGTCAAGTTAACTACGAGCAGTACTTC.

This clonotype occurred many times. The rearrangement uses TRBV6-5 and TRBJ2-7; 8 nucleotides agree with TRBD1. Per the germline V gene, CDR1 is MNHEY and CDR2 is SVGAGI. This CDR3 is built from 15 residues. The V segment lost 3 bases and the J segment 1 base; nucleotides outside the gene matches: 5. The CDR3: CASSYSGTGSYEQYF. CDR3 DNA: TGTGCCAGCAGTTATTCCGGGACAGGATCCTACGAGCAGTACTTC.

V is TRBV5-1 and J is TRBJ1-2; TRBD1 agrees at 8 bases. CDR3 size: 15 residues. The V gene end was trimmed by 2 bases and the J gene end by 0 bases; junction bases not matched to a gene: 3. Per the germline V gene, CDR1 is SGHRS and CDR2 is YFSETQ. CDR3 DNA sequence: TGCGCCAGCAGCTTCGACAGGGGTTCTAACTATGGCTACACCTTC. This gives the protein CASSFDRGSNYGYTF.

The V call is TRBV7-2, the J call TRBJ1-1; D remains ambiguous. The CDR3 covers 13 residues. Germline CDR1 reads SGHTA; CDR2 reads FQGNSA. The V gene lost 6 bases and the J gene lost 3 bases, with 11 bases spanning the gap. The CDR3 protein is CASRPGRYTEAFF. In DNA form, the CDR3 reads TGTGCCAGCAGACCTGGACGGTACACTGAAGCTTTCTTT. Full variable domain (rest looked up from reference TRBV7-2 and TRBJ1-1): GAGVSQSPSNKVTEKGKDVELRCDPISGHTALYWYRQSLGQGLEFLIYFQGNSAPDKSGLPSDRFSAERTGGSVSTLTIQRTQQEDSAVYLCASRPGRYTEAFFGQGTRLTVV.

This rearrangement joins TRBV20-1 to TRBJ2-3, with unresolved D. The V end lost 0 bases, the J end lost 5 bases, and 6 bases lay between the germline ends. This CDR3 comprises 12 residues. Per the germline V gene, CDR1 is DFQATT and CDR2 is SNEGSKA (reference sequence). This CDR3 is CSARDGVDTQYF. In DNA, the CDR3 is TGCAGTGCTAGAGATGGGGTAGATACGCAGTATTTT.

J is TRBJ1-6 and V is TRBV20-1, with D unclear. The CDR3 has 13 amino acids. Looked up from germline, CDR1 is DFQATT and CDR2 is SNEGSKA (reference sequence). V lost 0 bases to trimming and J lost 8 bases, with 8 bases between them. CDR3 sequence reads: CSARDLGDSPLHF. The CDR3 bases are TGCAGTGCTAGAGATTTGGGTGATTCACCCCTCCACTTT.

The chain is built from TRBV7-8 and TRBJ1-2; D might be TRBD1 (6 bases). Germline V gene sequence: CDR1 SGHVS, CDR2 FQNEAQ. Trimming took 1 base from V and 5 from J, leaving 29 bases between them. The CDR3 length is 20 residues. The CDR3 DNA follows: TGTGCCAGCAGCTTAGTTACCGTTTTTCGGGTTTCGACAGGCGAGTATGGCTACACCTTC. It specifies CASSLVTVFRVSTGEYGYTF. Supplemented by reference TRBV7-8 and TRBJ1-2, the full variable domain reads GAGVSQSPRYKVAKRGQDVALRCDPISGHVSLFWYQQALGQGPEFLTYFQNEAQLDKSGLPSDRFFAERPEGSVSTLKIQRTQQEDSAVYLCASSLVTVFRVSTGEYGYTFGSGTRLTVV.

V and J are TRBV5-1 and TRBJ2-5; D call uncertain. Trimming shortened V by 3 bases and J by 0 bases, and 9 bases separated the two germline ends. This CDR3 comprises 14 residues. Germline V gene lookup returns CDR1 SGHRS and CDR2 YFSETQ. The CDR3 DNA is TGCGCCAGCAGCTACCGACGGGACCAAGAGACCCAGTACTTC. This sequence encodes CASSYRRDQETQYF. The whole variable domain, remainder taken from reference TRBV5-1 and TRBJ2-5, is KAGVTQTPRYLIKTRGQQVTLSCSPISGHRSVSWYQQTPGQGLQFLFEYFSETQRNKGNFPGRFSGRQFSNSRSEMNVSTLELGDSALYLCASSYRRDQETQYFGPGTRLLVL.

The gene calls are TRBV10-3 and TRBJ1-6; no firm D call. Germline CDR1 reads ENHRY; CDR2 reads SYGVKD. V lost 6 bases to trimming and J lost 13 bases, with 16 bases between them. The CDR3 runs to 13 residues. The CDR3 sequence is CAISSQERPPLHF. In DNA, the CDR3 is TGTGCCATCAGCAGTCAGGAACGACCGCCCCTCCACTTT.

This clonotype was seen a handful of times. V gene TRBV3-1 combines with J gene TRBJ1-1, with 10 bases lining up with TRBD1. The V segment lost 1 base and the J segment 10 bases; nucleotides outside the gene matches: 9. The CDR3 runs 15 residues. The germline V gene has CDR1 LGHDT and CDR2 YNNKEL (reference sequence). Here the CDR3 reads CASSQGTGGTSGAFF. The CDR3 region has the DNA TGTGCCAGCAGCCAAGGGACAGGGGGAACGAGTGGAGCTTTCTTT.